These 14 T cell receptor beta chains were all obtained from the same sample, sequenced in a study of CD8 T cells in ankylosing spondylitis. TCRdb reanalysed the 5' RACE reads using MiXCR and keeps one entry per CDR3 protein. The sample lists around 150,000 distinct CDR3 sequences; roughly 18% were seen once. The material sequenced was blood, either unsorted or a sorted T cell fraction (not recorded which). These receptor sequences come from a male donor with ankylosing spondylitis or in good health (not recorded which).

The rearrangement links TRBV5-1 to TRBJ1-6, with TRBD1 matching 9 bases. The J segment lost 9 bases and the V segment lost 0 bases, leaving 4 bases of the junction unmatched. CDR1 is SGHRS, CDR2 YFSETQ, per germline. The CDR3 has 15 amino acids. The CDR3 region is CASSLATGGSSPLHF. Here the CDR3 DNA reads TGCGCCAGCAGCTTGGCGACAGGGGGAAGTTCACCCCTCCACTTT.

This clonotype was recorded many times. This chain connects TRBV7-2 to TRBJ1-1; TRBD1 matches at 7 bases. This CDR3 comprises 14 residues. J lost 2 bases, V lost 9 bases, and 9 bases had no gene match. Per the germline V gene, CDR1 is SGHTA and CDR2 is FQGNSA. CDR3 DNA sequence: TGTGCCAGTCTTCAAGGGGGCAGCAACACTGAAGCTTTCTTT. As protein: CASLQGGSNTEAFF.

This chain connects TRBV6-2 or TRBV6-3 to TRBJ2-1, with 8 bases identical to TRBD1. V gave up 5 bases and J gave up 4 bases; unmatched junction bases: 7. The CDR3 spans 15 residues. Germline CDR1 reads MNHEY; CDR2 reads SVGEGT. In DNA form, the CDR3 reads TGTGCCAGCAGTGTGAACAGGGGGATTTACAATGAGCAGTTCTTC. It specifies CASSVNRGIYNEQFF.

This clonotype was recorded many times. V gene TRBV27 combines with J gene TRBJ1-1; 12 bases are shared with TRBD1. Germline V lookup: CDR1 MNHEY, CDR2 SMNVEV (reference sequence). The length of the CDR3 is 16 residues. The J segment lost 3 bases and the V segment lost 5 bases, leaving 7 bases of the junction unmatched. CDR3: CASSPGQGAWDTEAFF. The CDR3, as DNA: TGTGCCAGCAGTCCGGGACAGGGGGCATGGGACACTGAAGCTTTCTTT.

This clonotype showed up just a few times. The chain employs TRBV5-1 and TRBJ2-3, with TRBD2 matching 8 bases. Losses at the gene ends were 0 bases for V and 2 bases for J; bases not matched to a gene: 2. CDR3 length equals 15 residues. Germline V CDR1 and CDR2: SGHRS, YFSETQ. CDR3 bases: TGCGCCAGCAGCTTGGTCGGGAGGGTCACAGATACGCAGTATTTT. This codes for CASSLVGRVTDTQYF.

The rearrangement uses TRBV28 and TRBJ2-5; D is tentatively TRBD1 or TRBD2 (6 bases each). The germline gives CDR1 MDHEN, CDR2 SYDVKM. V was pared by 2 bases and J by 9 bases, with 19 bases between. The CDR3 loop spans 15 amino acids. DNA for the CDR3: TGTGCCAGCAGTTTAGTGAGGGAGGCCAACAGGGCCCAGTACTTC. It is translated as CASSLVREANRAQYF. Supplemented by reference TRBV28 and TRBJ2-5, the full variable domain reads DVKVTQSSRYLVKRTGEKVFLECVQDMDHENMFWYRQDPGLGLRLIYFSYDVKMKEKGDIPEGYSVSREKKERFSLILESASTNQTSMYLCASSLVREANRAQYFGPGTRLLVL.

Comment on this clonotype: A read error may produce the germline difference seen at one junction end. The V and J genes are TRBV5-6 and TRBJ1-3; no definite D call. CDR3 size: 12 residues. The V gene's germline CDR1 is SGHDT and CDR2 YYEEEE. This CDR3 is CASSFAGNTVYF. CDR3 DNA sequence: TGTGCCAGCAGCTTCGCCGGAAACACCGTATATTTT.

This clonotype was detected many times. This chain connects TRBV5-1 to TRBJ2-2; 11 positions match TRBD2. Losses at the gene ends were 2 bases for V and 1 base for J; bases not matched to a gene: 1. CDR3 size: 16 residues. CDR1 and CDR2 from the germline V gene are SGHRS and YFSETQ. The CDR3: CASSLLAGVNTGELFF. The CDR3 DNA is TGCGCCAGCAGCTTACTAGCGGGAGTGAACACCGGGGAGCTGTTTTTT.

This clonotype has a handful of counts. The chain joins TRBV19 to TRBJ2-7, with D perhaps given as TRBD1 or TRBD2 (5 bases each). Per germline, CDR1 LNHDA and CDR2 SQIVND (reference sequence). V lost 10 bases to trimming and J lost 1 base, with 11 bases between them. This CDR3 region has 12 residues. CDR3 protein: CATSGPSYEQYF. The DNA of the CDR3 is TGTGCCACCTCGGGACCGTCCTACGAGCAGTACTTC.

This clonotype occurred a few times. This chain joins TRBV6-1 and TRBJ1-2, with D maybe TRBD1 (5 bases). Between the trimmed V and J ends, which lost 6 bases and 4 bases, there was a span of 12 bases. Germline values: CDR1 MNHNS, CDR2 SASEGT. The CDR3 totals 13 residues. DNA for the CDR3: TGTGCCAGCAGCCTCGACAGCGGCTATGGCTACACCTTC. Translation gives CASSLDSGYGYTF.

At least ten counts were recorded for this clonotype. This chain uses TRBV20-1 with TRBJ1-1; D gene ambiguous. Germline V gene lookup returns CDR1 DFQATT and CDR2 SNEGSKA (reference sequence). Trimming cost V 2 bases and J 0 bases, with 4 bases left between them. The CDR3 has 12 residues. The CDR3 DNA reads TGCAGTGCTAGACGCATGAACACTGAAGCTTTCTTT. It codes for CSARRMNTEAFF.

This clonotype was seen a handful of times. This rearrangement joins TRBV20-1 to TRBJ2-3, with 8 bases lining up with TRBD2. The CDR3 has 14 residues. With V trimmed by 5 bases and J by 2 bases, 6 bases remained unmatched. Germline V gene lookup returns CDR1 DFQATT and CDR2 SNEGSKA (reference sequence). Here the CDR3 DNA reads TGCAGTGCTTCCTTAGCGGGACCCACAGATACGCAGTATTTT. Protein: CSASLAGPTDTQYF.

The chain links TRBV20-1 to TRBJ1-1, with D tentatively TRBD1 (6 bases). Germline V CDR1 and CDR2: DFQATT, SNEGSKA (reference sequence). The V end was cut by 0 bases, the J end by 4 bases, with 12 bases between. This CDR3 has 14 residues. The CDR3 DNA follows: TGCAGTGCTAGAGATAGGGGGGGACCCACTGAAGCTTTCTTT. This sequence encodes CSARDRGGPTEAFF.

In this sample, this clonotype turned up many times. The CDR3 sequence: CASSFRGNSPLHF. DNA for the CDR3: TGTGCCAGCAGTTTTCGGGGCAATTCACCCCTCCACTTT. The chain links TRBV28 to TRBJ1-6; a weak D match, TRBD1 (5 bases). This CDR3 contains 13 residues. Germline lookup yields CDR1 MDHEN and CDR2 SYDVKM. Trimming stripped 3 bases from V and 7 bases from J, with 7 bases between.